This T cell receptor beta chain was retrieved from a study of blood T cell repertoires in COVID-19. Authors' data handling: How many nucleated cells were present was estimated from reference gene primer amplification. Sequenced by immunoSEQ multiplex PCR; TCRdb stores in-frame clones only, minus some. Clone size and the V and J calls come from that table; the DNA yielded D and trimming. The sample carries approximately 400,000 clones, about 89% recorded once. The germline V gene encodes CDR1 DFQATT and CDR2 SNEGSKA (reference sequence). The germline V and J ends were trimmed by 3 bases and 1 base, with 9 bases remaining between them. The CDR3 contains 13 residues. Cohort assignment relied on participant-reported clinical history. For recovered donors of Cohort 3, there were two negative PCRs, clearance, or symptom resolution.

The sequenced sample was PBMCs or T cells enriched from blood (not recorded which). This chain connects TRBV20-1 to TRBJ1-2; D may be TRBD1 (6 bases). The sequence derives from a man aged 30-40 years who had recovered from COVID-19. The CDR3 DNA reads TGCAGTGCTAGTCAGGGGTTTAACTATGGCTACACCTTC. It encodes CSASQGFNYGYTF.